This is a list of T cell receptor beta chains from one sample in a study of shared T cell receptors in the human thymus. Data came from immunoSEQ multiplex PCR; TCRdb stores just in-frame clones and leaves some out. The data contain a few hundred thousand clones, more than 85% of them singletons. The sequenced sample was thymocytes. These receptors were collected from a human donor. The CDR3 runs from the conserved cysteine through the conserved F or W. The D gene is left open where the match is weak. The size entry is marked missing in some rows and otherwise reads once, few, many or a size class.

>TRBJ2-5|NA|TRBV5-6|NA
TGTGCCAGCAGCTTGGCGGACAGATTAAGCCAAGAGACCCAGTACTTC
CASSLADRLSQETQYF
>TRBJ2-7|NA|TRBV20-1|NA
TGCAGTGCAGAACGGGGCAGCGAGCAGTACTTC
CSAERGSEQYF
>TRBJ2-7|once|TRBV28|NA
TGTGCCAGCAGTTTACCGACCTCCTACGAGCAGTACTTC
CASSLPTSYEQYF
>TRBJ1-4|NA|TRBV7-2|TRBD1
TGTGCCAGCAGCTTATCTAGGGAGGGGGCAGCTAATGAAAAACTGTTTTTT
CASSLSREGAANEKLFF
>TRBJ2-7|NA|TRBV19|NA
TGTGCCAGTACCGACCGACCAGGCGCCTACGAGCAGTACTTC
CASTDRPGAYEQYF
>TRBJ1-2|NA|TRBV25-1|NA
TGTGCCAGCAGTGAATCTAATGGCTACACCTTC
CASSESNGYTF
>TRBJ2-1|NA|TRBV7-2|NA
TGTGCCAGCAACCCCCAGCGTTTCTCCTACAATGAGCAGTTCTTC
CASNPQRFSYNEQFF
>TRBJ1-1|NA|TRBV27|NA
TGTGCCAGCAGTAGGGGGGGGCCGCTCCTTGAAGCTTTCTTT
CASSRGGPLLEAFF
>TRBJ2-5|NA|TRBV2|TRBD1
TGTGCCGGCACCCGGGACAGGGGGCGGGAGACCCAGTACTTC
CAGTRDRGRETQYF
>TRBJ1-1|NA|TRBV2|NA
TGTGCCAGCAGTGCCAGGGAAGAGGCGAACACTGAAGCTTTCTTT
CASSAREEANTEAFF
>TRBJ2-3|NA|TRBV18|NA
TGTGCCAGCTCACTCCTCGGGGGAAAGTATTTT
CASSLLGGKYF
>TRBJ2-2|NA|TRBV6-5|NA
TGTGCCAGCAGTTACTACAAGATTGACACCGGGGAGCTGTTTTTT
CASSYYKIDTGELFF
>TRBJ2-7|NA|TRBV18|NA
TGTGCCAGCTCACTCACCCAATACGAGCAGTACTTC
CASSLTQYEQYF
>TRBJ2-3|NA|TRBV28|NA
TGTGCCAGCAGTTCCCGGTCAAACACAGATACGCAGTATTTT
CASSSRSNTDTQYF
>TRBJ2-2|NA|TRBV12-2|NA
TGTGCAAGTCGCTTCCATTCTAGCGGGGTGAACACCGGGGAGCTGTTTTTT
CASRFHSSGVNTGELFF
>TRBJ1-5|NA|TRBV23-1|NA
TGCGCCAGCAGTCAAGTTTATCGCAGGGGACATAGCAATCAGCCCCAGCATTTT
CASSQVYRRGHSNQPQHF
>TRBJ2-1|NA|TRBV28|TRBD1
TGTGCCAGCAGTTCGACAGGGCTTTTAGGCAATGAGCAGTTCTTC
CASSSTGLLGNEQFF
>TRBJ2-3|NA|TRBV5-1|NA
TGCGCCAGCAGGGGCATGGCTTTCACAGATACGCAGTATTTT
CASRGMAFTDTQYF
>TRBJ2-7|NA|TRBV28|TRBD1
TGTGCCAGCAGTTTGGCCGGGACAGGGTACGAGCAGTACTTC
CASSLAGTGYEQYF
>TRBJ2-7|NA|TRBV2|TRBD2
TGTGCCAGCAGTGGCCAGGACCCACTAGCGGACCTTCGGGAGCAGTACTTC
CASSGQDPLADLREQYF
>TRBJ2-3|NA|TRBV9|NA
TGTGCCAGCAGCGCGGACGATCGCACAGATACGCAGTATTTT
CASSADDRTDTQYF
>TRBJ2-7|NA|TRBV11-2|NA
TGTGCCAGCAGCGTCGCTGAGCGGGTCAACCCTAATACGGGAGAGCAGTACTTC
CASSVAERVNPNTGEQYF
>TRBJ1-2|NA|TRBV30|NA
TGTGCCTGGAGTTACCCGGCGGGGGACTATGGCTACACCTTC
CAWSYPAGDYGYTF
>TRBJ2-1|NA|TRBV27|NA
TGTGCCAGCAGCCCCGAGGGGGAGGGCGTAAATGAGCAGTTCTTC
CASSPEGEGVNEQFF
>TRBJ2-4|NA|TRBV5-1|TRBD2
TGCGCCAGCAGCTTGGCGGCTAGCGGGATAGTAGCCAAAAACATTCAGTACTTC
CASSLAASGIVAKNIQYF
>TRBJ2-1|NA|TRBV28|TRBD2
TGTGCCAGCAGTCTCCGGGACCTAGGGGGCGGGAGGGCCTCTAATGAGCAGTTCTTC
CASSLRDLGGGRASNEQFF
>TRBJ2-5|NA|TRBV14|NA
TGTGCCAGCAGCCAAGAACCGGGGGATCCGGGAGAGACCCAGTACTTC
CASSQEPGDPGETQYF
>TRBJ1-2|NA|TRBV14|NA
TGTGCCAGCAGCCACACCTCTAGGACAGAAAGTAAACATGGCTACACCTTC
CASSHTSRTESKHGYTF
>TRBJ2-7|NA|TRBV19|NA
TGTGCCAGTAGAAGGGGTCGCGAGCAGTACTTC
CASRRGREQYF
>TRBJ2-6|NA|TRBV29-1|TRBD1
TGCAGCGTTGGGGGGGACAGGGGCTCTGGGGCCAACGTCCTGACTTTC
CSVGGDRGSGANVLTF
>TRBJ2-1|NA|TRBV27|TRBD2
TGTGCCACCACTACTAGCGATGAGCAGTTCTTC
CATTTSDEQFF
>TRBJ2-3|NA|TRBV4-1|TRBD1
TGCGCCAGCAGCCCCTCGACAGGGAGTCAAAAAGATACGCAGTATTTT
CASSPSTGSQKDTQYF
>TRBJ2-2|once|TRBV28|TRBD1
TGTGCCAGCAGTTTACAGGGGGCAGGGACCGGGGAGCTGTTTTTT
CASSLQGAGTGELFF
>TRBJ2-2|NA|TRBV28|TRBD2
TGTGCCAGCAGTCGGGACTACATCAGTAAATGGACCGGGGAGCTGTTTTTT
CASSRDYISKWTGELFF
>TRBJ2-7|NA|TRBV11-1|TRBD2
TGTGCCAGCAGCTCCTTTAGCGGGACAACCTACGAGCAGTACTTC
CASSSFSGTTYEQYF
>TRBJ2-1|NA|TRBV18|TRBD2
TGTGCCAGCTCACACACGGGACTAGCGGGAGTTTTTGGTGAGCAGTTCTTC
CASSHTGLAGVFGEQFF
>TRBJ2-7|NA|TRBV11-2|NA
TGTGCCAGCAGCTTAGCCTCTAGCTACGAGCAGTACTTC
CASSLASSYEQYF
>TRBJ2-1|few|TRBV6-6|NA
TGTGCCAGCAGCGGGAGAGGGAATGAGCAGTTCTTC
CASSGRGNEQFF
>TRBJ2-1|few|TRBV4-3|TRBD1
TGCGCCAGCAGCCAAGAGAAGACTGGGTGGACAGGGGGCAATGAGCAGTTCTTC
CASSQEKTGWTGGNEQFF
>TRBJ1-5|NA|TRBV6-1|NA
TGTGCCAGCAGTGAATCTCGGGACGGGCAGCCCCAGCATTTT
CASSESRDGQPQHF
>TRBJ1-2|once|TRBV9|NA
TGTGCCAGCAGCGAATGGAAAGGGGACCTTAACTATGGCTACACCTTC
CASSEWKGDLNYGYTF
>TRBJ2-5|once|TRBV19|TRBD2
TGTGCCAGTAGTGCCCCATCGGGACTAGCGGTCCAAGAGACCCAGTACTTC
CASSAPSGLAVQETQYF
>TRBJ2-7|once|TRBV5-6|TRBD2
TGTGCCAGCAGGAAGGGACTAGCGGGAGCCAACGAGCAGTACTTC
CASRKGLAGANEQYF
>TRBJ1-5|NA|TRBV19|NA
TGTGCCAGTAGTATCGGGGAGCTGGTTTGCAGCAATCAGCCCCAGCATTTT
CASSIGELVCSNQPQHF
>TRBJ2-1|NA|TRBV7-9|TRBD2
TGTGCCAGCAGCTTAGAAGGGCGGGAGGGCCATTGTGAGCAGTTCTTC
CASSLEGREGHCEQFF
>TRBJ1-5|NA|TRBV28|NA
TGTGCCAGCAGTTTTAAAAGGGCCTCGGATCAGCCCCAGCATTTT
CASSFKRASDQPQHF
>TRBJ1-1|few|TRBV7-9|NA
TGTGCCAGCAGCTTAGAACGGGGAGCCGAAGCTTTCTTT
CASSLERGAEAFF
>TRBJ2-7|NA|TRBV23-1|NA
TGCGCCAGCAGTCAATCTTACAGAACCTACGAGCAGTACTTC
CASSQSYRTYEQYF
>TRBJ2-4|NA|TRBV2|NA
TGTGCCAGCAGTTATGGACAGGGCGGACTAGAAGCCAAAAACATTCAGTACTTC
CASSYGQGGLEAKNIQYF
>TRBJ2-7|NA|TRBV4-1|NA
TGCGCCAGCAGCCAAGACCCAGGGGCGGGCTCCTACGAGCAGTACTTC
CASSQDPGAGSYEQYF
>TRBJ2-3|NA|TRBV11-2|TRBD2
TGTGCCAGCAGCCCATGCGCGGGAGCCCCAGATACGCAGTATTTT
CASSPCAGAPDTQYF
>TRBJ2-5|NA|TRBV10-3|NA
TGTGCCATCAGTGAGATGTCCCTGATGGGTCAAGAGACCCAGTACTTC
CAISEMSLMGQETQYF
>TRBJ1-2|NA|TRBV14|NA
TGTGCCAGCAGCCAAGGATTGGTCTATGGCTACACCTTC
CASSQGLVYGYTF
>TRBJ1-1|NA|TRBV13|TRBD1
TGTGCCAGCAGCTTTCCAGAGGGGGCGAACACTGAAGCTTTCTTT
CASSFPEGANTEAFF
>TRBJ1-2|NA|TRBV28|NA
TGTGCCAGCAGTTTATCCACCCTCGGGGTTGGCTATGGCTACACCTTC
CASSLSTLGVGYGYTF
>TRBJ2-1|NA|TRBV28|NA
TGTGCCACCAGAGAAGATAGGTCCCTTTCCTACAATGAGCAGTTCTTC
CATREDRSLSYNEQFF
>TRBJ2-1|NA|TRBV7-9|NA
TGTGCCAGCAGCCTCGCCGGGGAGCAGTTCTTC
CASSLAGEQFF